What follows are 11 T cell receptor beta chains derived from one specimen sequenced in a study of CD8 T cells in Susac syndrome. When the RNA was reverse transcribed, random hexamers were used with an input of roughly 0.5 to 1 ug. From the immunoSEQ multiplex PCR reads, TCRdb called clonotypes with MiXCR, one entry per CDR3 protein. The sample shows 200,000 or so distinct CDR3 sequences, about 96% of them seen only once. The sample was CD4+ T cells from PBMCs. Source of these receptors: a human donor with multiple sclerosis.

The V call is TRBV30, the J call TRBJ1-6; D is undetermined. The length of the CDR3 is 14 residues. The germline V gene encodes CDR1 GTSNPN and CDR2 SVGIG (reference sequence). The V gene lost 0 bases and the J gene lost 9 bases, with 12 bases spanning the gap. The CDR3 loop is CAWSVKKMGSPLHF. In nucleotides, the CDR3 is TGTGCCTGGAGTGTAAAGAAGATGGGTTCACCCCTCCACTTT.

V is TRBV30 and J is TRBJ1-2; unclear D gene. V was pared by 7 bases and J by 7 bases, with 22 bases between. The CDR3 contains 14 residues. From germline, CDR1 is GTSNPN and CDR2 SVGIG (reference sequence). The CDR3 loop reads CASSSKYERSGYTF. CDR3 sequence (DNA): TGTGCCTCCTCTAGCAAGTACGAGCGGAGTGGCTACACCTTC.

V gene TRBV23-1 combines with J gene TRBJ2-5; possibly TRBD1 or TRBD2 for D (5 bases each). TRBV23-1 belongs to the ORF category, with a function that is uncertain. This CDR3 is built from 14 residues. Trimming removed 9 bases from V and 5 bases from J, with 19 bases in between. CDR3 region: CARLVRGTKETQYF. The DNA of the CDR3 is TGCGCCAGGTTGGTTAGAGGGACCAAGGAGACCCAGTACTTC.

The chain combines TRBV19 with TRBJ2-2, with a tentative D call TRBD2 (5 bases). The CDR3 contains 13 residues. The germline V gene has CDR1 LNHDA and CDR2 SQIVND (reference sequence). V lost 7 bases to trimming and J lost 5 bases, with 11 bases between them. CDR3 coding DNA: TGTGCCAGTAAGGAGGTGTTGACCGGGGAGCTGTTTTTT. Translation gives CASKEVLTGELFF. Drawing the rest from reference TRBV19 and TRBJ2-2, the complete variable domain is DGGITQSPKYLFRKEGQNVTLSCEQNLNHDAMYWYRQDPGQGLRLIYYSQIVNDFQKGDIAEGYSVSREKKESFPLTVTSAQKNPTAFYLCASKEVLTGELFFGEGSRLTVL.

Here the CDR3 reads CASSSGASSGQETQYF. CDR3 bases: TGCGCCAGCAGCTCCGGCGCTTCTAGCGGACAAGAGACCCAGTACTTC. The rearrangement joins TRBV5-1 to TRBJ2-5, with 7 bases identical to TRBD2. The CDR3 totals 16 residues. Trimming removed 3 bases from V and 2 bases from J; junction bases left unmatched: 10. The germline V gene encodes CDR1 SGHRS and CDR2 YFSETQ.

CDR3 sequence (DNA): TGTGCTAGCCGCCCTGGTCTGGGCGGCACAGATACGCAGTATTTT. It yields the protein CASRPGLGGTDTQYF. The chain employs TRBV12-5 and TRBJ2-3, with D unclear. The germline gives CDR1 LGHNT, CDR2 FRNRAP. The CDR3 is 15 amino acids. V was shortened by 9 bases and J by 1 base, with 17 bases between the two germline ends. The full variable domain, its missing parts supplied by reference TRBV12-5 and TRBJ2-3, is DARVTQTPRHKVTEMGQEVTMRCQPILGHNTVFWYRQTMMQGLELLAYFRNRAPLDDSGMPKDRFSAEMPDATLATLKIQPSEPRDSAVYFCASRPGLGGTDTQYFGPGTRLTVL.

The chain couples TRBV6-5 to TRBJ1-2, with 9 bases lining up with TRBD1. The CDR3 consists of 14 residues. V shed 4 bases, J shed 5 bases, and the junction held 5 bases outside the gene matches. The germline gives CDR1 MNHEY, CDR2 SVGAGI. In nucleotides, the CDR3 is TGTGCCAGCAGTTCCCGGGACAGGGTGTATGGCTACACCTTC. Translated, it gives CASSSRDRVYGYTF.

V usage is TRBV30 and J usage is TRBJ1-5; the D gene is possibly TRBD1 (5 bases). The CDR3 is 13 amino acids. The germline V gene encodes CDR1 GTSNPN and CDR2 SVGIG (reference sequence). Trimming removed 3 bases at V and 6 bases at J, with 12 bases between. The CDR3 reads CAWSLVGGQPQHF. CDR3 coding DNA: TGTGCCTGGAGCCTCGTTGGGGGTCAGCCCCAGCATTTT.

CDR3 bases: TGTGCCAGTAGCACCGTGCTAGGGCCTTCCGGCTATGGCTACACCTTC. Protein: CASSTVLGPSGYGYTF. The chain carries TRBV19 and TRBJ1-2; D gene uncertain. This CDR3 spans 16 amino acids. Germline CDR1 and CDR2: LNHDA and SQIVND (reference sequence). Trimming left V 6 bases short and J 4 bases short, with 21 bases between.

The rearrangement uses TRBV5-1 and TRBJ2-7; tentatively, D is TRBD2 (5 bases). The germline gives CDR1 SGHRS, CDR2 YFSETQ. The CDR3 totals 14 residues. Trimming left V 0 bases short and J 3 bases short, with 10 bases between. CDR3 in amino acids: CASSLDRGSYEQYF. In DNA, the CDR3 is TGCGCCAGCAGCTTGGACAGAGGGAGCTACGAGCAGTACTTC. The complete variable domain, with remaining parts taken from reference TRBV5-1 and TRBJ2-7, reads KAGVTQTPRYLIKTRGQQVTLSCSPISGHRSVSWYQQTPGQGLQFLFEYFSETQRNKGNFPGRFSGRQFSNSRSEMNVSTLELGDSALYLCASSLDRGSYEQYFGPGTRLTVT.

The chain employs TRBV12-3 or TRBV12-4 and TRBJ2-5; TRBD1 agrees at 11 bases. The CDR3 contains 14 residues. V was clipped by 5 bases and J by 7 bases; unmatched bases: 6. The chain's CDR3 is CASSVPGTGGTQYF. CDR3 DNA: TGTGCCAGCAGTGTCCCGGGGACAGGGGGGACCCAGTACTTC.